Listed here are 28 T cell receptor beta chains from one sample, sequenced in a study of cytomegalovirus exposure and HLA in healthy donors. Researchers ran the PCR with 60 Vbeta and 13 Jbeta primers. The assay was immunoSEQ multiplex PCR, and TCRdb's table has in-frame clones only and misses some. The repertoire consists of some 87,000 clones, with 60% to 85% occurring once and the leading ten covering almost 6%. Input material: PBMCs. Every receptor here comes from a young man in good health and CMV-seropositive.

The rearrangement joins TRBV5-1 to TRBJ2-5; 7 bases align to TRBD2. The CDR3 has 17 residues. The germline V gene has CDR1 SGHRS and CDR2 YFSETQ. The V and J ends lost 7 bases and 4 bases, in that order; junction bases with no gene match: 19. For the CDR3, the DNA is TGCGCCAGCCCCCGAGTAGGGGCGGGGGTACCATCAGAGACCCAGTACTTC. As protein: CASPRVGAGVPSETQYF.

The chain is built from TRBV4-1 and TRBJ2-1; no clear D gene. The V end was cut by 0 bases, the J end by 0 bases, with 21 bases between. This CDR3 contains 20 residues. Germline V CDR1 and CDR2: MGHRA, YSYEKL. The CDR3 nucleotides are TGCGCCAGCAGCCAAGAAGTCAAGCTAGACCAGTACTACTCCTACAATGAGCAGTTCTTC. Its translation: CASSQEVKLDQYYSYNEQFF.

The genes are TRBV7-9 and TRBJ2-5, with a tentative D call TRBD1 (6 bases). Germline V gene sequence: CDR1 SEHNR, CDR2 FQNEAQ (reference sequence). This CDR3 has 14 amino acids. The V and J ends lost 6 bases and 2 bases respectively, with 13 bases between them. CDR3 protein: CASSMNREQETQYF. CDR3 sequence (DNA): TGTGCCAGCAGTATGAACAGGGAACAAGAGACCCAGTACTTC.

This clone was counted between two and nine times. The rearrangement uses TRBV7-6 and TRBJ2-3; TRBD2 matches 7 bases. The V gene end was trimmed by 1 base and the J gene end by 4 bases; junction bases not matched to a gene: 5. Looked up from germline, CDR1 is SGHVS and CDR2 is FNYEAQ. This CDR3 contains 15 residues. CDR3 protein: CASSLGTSLADTQYF. The DNA of the CDR3 is TGTGCCAGCAGCTTAGGGACTAGTTTGGCAGATACGCAGTATTTT.

The chain employs TRBV7-8 and TRBJ2-7; a possible D gene is TRBD1 (5 bases). Germline CDR1 SGHVS, CDR2 FQNEAQ. The CDR3 consists of 15 residues. V was trimmed by 2 bases and J by 1 base, leaving 12 bases between them. The CDR3 reads CASSLPRVTSYEQYF. CDR3 in DNA: TGTGCCAGCAGCTTACCCAGGGTTACTTCCTACGAGCAGTACTTC.

This chain connects TRBV28 to TRBJ2-7; TRBD2 matches 11 bases. Germline CDR1 and CDR2: MDHEN and SYDVKM. The CDR3 consists of 16 residues. V shed 5 bases and J 3 bases; nucleotides not matched to a gene: 9. In DNA, the CDR3 is TGTGCCAGCAGTAGAACTAGCGGGAGTTCCTACTACGAGCAGTACTTC. This codes for CASSRTSGSSYYEQYF.

The V and J genes are TRBV27 and TRBJ2-7; 7 bases agree with TRBD2. In germline, CDR1 is MNHEY, CDR2 SMNVEV (reference sequence). Unmatched junction bases numbered 6, after V lost 4 bases and J lost 3 bases. This CDR3 is built from 14 residues. The CDR3 DNA follows: TGTGCCAGCAGTTCTGAGGGAGGGATCTACGAGCAGTACTTC. Its translation is CASSSEGGIYEQYF.

The chain employs TRBV6-1 and TRBJ1-2; D ambiguous. Germline CDR1 is MNHNS and CDR2 is SASEGT. The V gene lost 8 bases and the J gene lost 7 bases, with 11 bases spanning the gap. The CDR3 length is 11 residues. CDR3 in DNA: TGTGCCAGCTCTTACTTACGTGGCTACACCTTC. This codes for CASSYLRGYTF.

The chain is built from TRBV5-1 and TRBJ2-7; TRBD2 aligns across 8 bases. The CDR3 runs to 15 residues. V lost 1 base, J lost 2 bases, and 5 bases stayed unmatched. CDR1 is SGHRS, CDR2 YFSETQ, per germline. CDR3 coding DNA: TGCGCCAGCAGCTTGCACGGAGCGGGGGCCTACGAGCAGTACTTC. Amino acids: CASSLHGAGAYEQYF. The whole variable domain, filled in from reference TRBV5-1 and TRBJ2-7, reads KAGVTQTPRYLIKTRGQQVTLSCSPISGHRSVSWYQQTPGQGLQFLFEYFSETQRNKGNFPGRFSGRQFSNSRSEMNVSTLELGDSALYLCASSLHGAGAYEQYFGPGTRLTVT.

The chain carries TRBV7-8 and TRBJ2-2, with a weak D call TRBD2 (6 bases). This CDR3 spans 15 amino acids. Germline assignment: CDR1 SGHVS and CDR2 FQNEAQ. Trimming shortened V by 1 base and J by 7 bases, and 13 bases separated the two germline ends. The CDR3 loop reads CASSLGPGAIGELFF. The CDR3 DNA reads as TGTGCCAGCAGCTTAGGGCCGGGAGCGATCGGGGAGCTGTTTTTT.

The V and J genes are TRBV9 and TRBJ1-2, with 9 bases identical to TRBD1. The length of the CDR3 is 14 residues. Per the germline V gene, CDR1 is SGDLS and CDR2 is YYNGEE. Trimming removed 4 bases from V and 5 bases from J; junction bases left unmatched: 6. DNA of the CDR3: TGTGCCAGCAGCCCGGGACAGGGAGATTATGGCTACACCTTC. Translating it yields CASSPGQGDYGYTF.

This rearrangement joins TRBV6-5 to TRBJ1-5; 8 nucleotides line up with TRBD1. There are 15 residues in the CDR3. Germline loops: CDR1 MNHEY, CDR2 SVGAGI. Germline trimming cut 6 bases from V and 2 bases from J; bases unmatched to any gene: 6. CDR3 protein: CASSFDRGGNQPQHF. CDR3 nucleotides: TGTGCCAGCAGCTTCGACAGGGGAGGCAATCAGCCCCAGCATTTT.

The J gene is TRBJ2-5, the V gene TRBV5-1, with a weak D call TRBD2 (6 bases). The CDR3 totals 18 residues. The ends were cut back, 5 bases at V and 5 bases at J, with 28 bases in the middle. Germline V gene data show CDR1 as SGHRS and CDR2 as YFSETQ. In nucleotides, the CDR3 is TGCGCCAGCAGGGCCGGGAGCGCGGGCCTGGTCGGTCGGGAGACCCAGTACTTC. It codes for CASRAGSAGLVGRETQYF.

This clone was observed once. The V call is TRBV7-9, the J call TRBJ1-5, with D uncertain. The CDR3 extends over 13 amino acids. The V end lost 1 base, the J end lost 5 bases, and 6 bases lay between the germline ends. Germline CDR1 reads SEHNR; CDR2 reads FQNEAQ (reference sequence). This CDR3 reads CASSLGGYQPQHF. CDR3 sequence (DNA): TGTGCCAGCAGCTTAGGAGGGTATCAGCCCCAGCATTTT.

The chain recombines TRBV7-2 with TRBJ1-1; 8 bases fit TRBD1. J lost 0 bases, V lost 3 bases, and 3 bases had no gene match. The CDR3 sequence is 15 residues long. In germline, CDR1 is SGHTA, CDR2 FQGNSA. The CDR3 region is CASSLGDRLNTEAFF. CDR3 DNA: TGTGCCAGCAGCTTGGGGGACAGGTTGAACACTGAAGCTTTCTTT. The variable domain in full, with the rest retrieved from reference TRBV7-2 and TRBJ1-1, is GAGVSQSPSNKVTEKGKDVELRCDPISGHTALYWYRQSLGQGLEFLIYFQGNSAPDKSGLPSDRFSAERTGGSVSTLTIQRTQQEDSAVYLCASSLGDRLNTEAFFGQGTRLTVV.

This clone has more than one count but fewer than ten. The chain recombines TRBV28 with TRBJ1-4; D is undetermined. CDR3 length: 15 amino acids. The ends were cut back, 5 bases at V and 0 bases at J, with 10 bases in the middle. Germline V gives CDR1 MDHEN, CDR2 SYDVKM. CDR3 nucleotides: TGTGCCAGCAGTATAACCTGGCCAACTAATGAAAAACTGTTTTTT. Its protein is CASSITWPTNEKLFF.

This clone was observed a handful of times. V is TRBV29-1 and J is TRBJ2-1; 11 nucleotides line up with TRBD2. V dropped 6 bases and J dropped 6; count of bases not matched to a gene: 7. Germline CDR1 reads SQVTM; CDR2 reads ANQGSEA. This CDR3 region has 14 residues. This chain's CDR3 is CSVWTSGSPNEQFF. The CDR3 DNA sequence: TGCAGCGTCTGGACTAGCGGGTCCCCCAATGAGCAGTTCTTC.

This clone was found many times. The chain combines TRBV9 with TRBJ2-7, with a tentative D call TRBD1 (6 bases). Germline V CDR1 and CDR2: SGDLS, YYNGEE. Trimming removed 0 bases from V and 6 bases from J, with 10 bases in between. This CDR3 region has 13 residues. The CDR3 here is CASSVETGREQYF. CDR3 coding DNA: TGTGCCAGCAGCGTAGAGACAGGCCGCGAGCAGTACTTC.

This clone was counted a few times. The gene calls are TRBV4-2 and TRBJ2-2; TRBD2 agrees at 8 bases. This CDR3 is 16 amino acids long. Germline trimming cut 1 base from V and 3 bases from J; bases unmatched to any gene: 4. Germline CDR1 is LGHNA and CDR2 is YNFKEQ. Here the CDR3 DNA reads TGTGCCAGCAGCCAAGCGGGAGGGCCCGACACCGGGGAGCTGTTTTTT. Translating gives CASSQAGGPDTGELFF.

This clone was seen once. The rearrangement joins TRBV29-1 to TRBJ1-2, with TRBD1 identical over 8 bases. Trimming removed 7 bases from V and 4 bases from J; junction bases left unmatched: 11. This CDR3 is 14 amino acids long. From germline, CDR1 is SQVTM and CDR2 ANQGSEA. The CDR3 protein is CSALRGQGTYGYTF. As DNA, the CDR3 is TGCAGCGCTCTAAGAGGACAGGGTACCTATGGCTACACCTTC.

This clone was observed a few times. The final CDR3 position lacks the conserved phenylalanine or tryptophan, pointing to a likely read error. The chain is built from TRBV29-1 and TRBJ1-2; 11 positions match TRBD1. This CDR3 has 12 amino acids. Germline trimming cut 6 bases from V and 8 bases from J; bases unmatched to any gene: 5. Germline lookup yields CDR1 SQVTM and CDR2 ANQGSEA. CDR3 amino acids: CSVGDRGSGYTV. In DNA form, the CDR3 reads TGCAGCGTCGGGGACAGGGGGAGCGGCTACACCGTC.

The V gene is TRBV7-3, the J gene TRBJ2-2; 9 nucleotides line up with TRBD2. V gave up 2 bases and J gave up 6 bases; unmatched junction bases: 16. Looked up from germline, CDR1 is SGHTA and CDR2 is FQGTGA. The CDR3 is made up of 19 amino acids. CDR3 sequence: CASSLPPGSGRMKAGELFF. Written as DNA, the CDR3 is TGTGCCAGCAGCTTACCGCCTGGTAGCGGGAGAATGAAGGCCGGGGAGCTGTTTTTT.

This clone appeared a single time. The genes are TRBV5-1 and TRBJ2-7; 7 nucleotides agree with TRBD2. Germline V lookup: CDR1 SGHRS, CDR2 YFSETQ. J lost 5 bases, V lost 6 bases, and 20 bases had no gene match. This CDR3 is built from 17 residues. CDR3 in DNA: TGCGCCAGCAATGCGAAGGGAGGACGAACCCGGGGGGACGAGCAGTACTTC. Translation gives CASNAKGGRTRGDEQYF.

A note on this clone: A junction end diverges from the germline sequence, so it may reflect a read error. The chain employs TRBV10-3 and TRBJ2-5, with no clear D. The CDR3 has 13 residues. In germline, CDR1 is ENHRY, CDR2 SYGVKD. The CDR3 region is CAISANPSEAQYF. The CDR3 nucleotides are TGTGCCATCAGTGCCAATCCCTCAGAGGCCCAGTACTTC.

The V gene is TRBV9, the J gene TRBJ2-5, with D hard to call. This CDR3 has 14 amino acids. Germline V gene lookup returns CDR1 SGDLS and CDR2 YYNGEE. V lost 4 bases and J 0 bases, leaving 10 bases between the germline ends. The CDR3 DNA reads TGTGCCAGCAGCCCAGGCAACCACCAAGAGACCCAGTACTTC. Amino acids: CASSPGNHQETQYF.

This rearrangement joins TRBV4-2 to TRBJ2-1, with 11 bases that match TRBD1. The CDR3 totals 15 residues. The V gene end was trimmed by 1 base and the J gene end by 8 bases; junction bases not matched to a gene: 4. CDR1 LGHNA and CDR2 YNFKEQ come from the germline V gene. CDR3 region: CASSQGGQGEHEQFF. DNA for the CDR3: TGTGCCAGCAGCCAAGGGGGACAGGGGGAACATGAGCAGTTCTTC.

This chain connects TRBV10-3 to TRBJ1-1; D is possibly TRBD1 (6 bases). Germline lookup yields CDR1 ENHRY and CDR2 SYGVKD. The CDR3 is 13 residues long. V lost 10 bases and J 0 bases, leaving 12 bases between the germline ends. The CDR3 coding sequence is TGTGCCAACACACAGGGTATGAACACTGAAGCTTTCTTT. This sequence encodes CANTQGMNTEAFF.

V usage is TRBV9 and J usage is TRBJ2-5, with 11 bases fitting TRBD2. The V segment lost 3 bases and the J segment 1 base; nucleotides outside the gene matches: 2. The CDR3 is 15 amino acids. The germline V gene has CDR1 SGDLS and CDR2 YYNGEE. CDR3 in amino acids: CASSATSGGQETQYF. In DNA, the CDR3 is TGTGCCAGCAGCGCCACTAGCGGGGGCCAAGAGACCCAGTACTTC.